This is a list of T cell receptor beta chains from one sample in a study of blood T cell repertoires in COVID-19. The method was immunoSEQ multiplex PCR; TCRdb's version includes in-frame clones alone and lacks a portion of them. Found here are some 150,000 clones, 70% to 90% of them singletons; the top ten hold approximately 4.7%. Sequencing was done on a sample of PBMCs or T cells enriched from blood (not recorded which). The receptors derive from a woman between 45 and 65 years old who had recovered from COVID-19. The CDR3 runs from the conserved cysteine through the conserved F or W. The order of the fields is V gene, D gene, clone size, J gene, CDR3 protein, CDR3 DNA. A D gene is named only where the DNA matches it firmly. The size of a clone is reported for some rows only, either as once, few or many, or as a class for expanded clones.

V gene: TRBV5-4; D gene: TRBD2; clone size: -; J gene: TRBJ2-5; CDR3 protein: CASSLASGGRETQYF; CDR3 DNA: TGTGCCAGCAGCTTGGCCAGCGGGGGGCGGGAGACCCAGTACTTC
V gene: TRBV4-1; D gene: -; clone size: -; J gene: TRBJ2-1; CDR3 protein: CASSQEPGYNEQFF; CDR3 DNA: TGCGCCAGCAGCCAAGAGCCGGGGTACAATGAGCAGTTCTTC
V gene: TRBV11-2; D gene: -; clone size: -; J gene: TRBJ1-5; CDR3 protein: CASSLGELQPQHF; CDR3 DNA: TGTGCCAGCAGCTTAGGCGAGCTGCAGCCCCAGCATTTT
V gene: TRBV10-3; D gene: TRBD1; clone size: -; J gene: TRBJ1-2; CDR3 protein: CAVQGSGYTF; CDR3 DNA: TGTGCCGTACAGGGGAGCGGCTACACCTTC
V gene: TRBV19; D gene: TRBD1; clone size: once; J gene: TRBJ1-5; CDR3 protein: CASSMGKGAHQPQHF; CDR3 DNA: TGTGCCAGTAGTATGGGGAAGGGGGCCCATCAGCCCCAGCATTTT
V gene: TRBV27; D gene: -; clone size: few; J gene: TRBJ1-1; CDR3 protein: CASSPRRGAATEAFF; CDR3 DNA: TGTGCCAGCAGTCCGCGGAGGGGCGCAGCCACTGAAGCTTTCTTT
V gene: TRBV11-3; D gene: -; clone size: few; J gene: TRBJ1-1; CDR3 protein: CASSLQGTREAFF; CDR3 DNA: TGTGCCAGCAGCCTTCAGGGAACCCGTGAAGCTTTCTTT
V gene: TRBV5-8; D gene: -; clone size: -; J gene: TRBJ1-5; CDR3 protein: CASSPRPSNQPQHF; CDR3 DNA: TGTGCCAGCAGCCCGCGCCCTAGCAATCAGCCCCAGCATTTT
V gene: TRBV7-9; D gene: -; clone size: -; J gene: TRBJ1-2; CDR3 protein: CASSLGRGGYGYTF; CDR3 DNA: TGTGCCAGCAGCTTAGGCCGGGGTGGCTATGGCTACACCTTC
V gene: TRBV5-1; D gene: TRBD1; clone size: -; J gene: TRBJ1-3; CDR3 protein: CASSRQGADGNTIYF; CDR3 DNA: TGCGCCAGCAGCAGACAGGGGGCGGATGGAAACACCATATATTTT
V gene: TRBV6-5; D gene: -; clone size: -; J gene: TRBJ1-1; CDR3 protein: CASSYGGGTEAFF; CDR3 DNA: TGTGCCAGCAGTTACGGGGGGGGCACTGAAGCTTTCTTT
V gene: TRBV5-6; D gene: TRBD1; clone size: -; J gene: TRBJ1-5; CDR3 protein: CASSSQDRGGNQPQHF; CDR3 DNA: TGTGCCAGCAGCTCCCAGGACAGGGGGGGAAATCAGCCCCAGCATTTT
V gene: TRBV2; D gene: -; clone size: -; J gene: TRBJ1-6; CDR3 protein: CASSQGHRSYNSPLHF; CDR3 DNA: TGTGCCAGCAGCCAGGGACACCGCTCCTATAATTCACCCCTCCACTTT
V gene: TRBV7-2; D gene: -; clone size: few; J gene: TRBJ1-6; CDR3 protein: CASSLASGGRGVSPLHF; CDR3 DNA: TGTGCCAGCAGCTTAGCGTCTGGGGGGAGAGGTGTTTCACCCCTCCACTTT
V gene: TRBV19; D gene: TRBD1; clone size: -; J gene: TRBJ1-1; CDR3 protein: CASSIRAGGLNTEAFF; CDR3 DNA: TGTGCCAGTAGTATACGGGCAGGGGGGCTGAACACTGAAGCTTTCTTT
V gene: TRBV7-2; D gene: TRBD2; clone size: -; J gene: TRBJ2-5; CDR3 protein: CASSSVPGLAVQETQYF; CDR3 DNA: TGTGCCAGCAGCTCCGTACCGGGACTAGCGGTTCAAGAGACCCAGTACTTC
V gene: TRBV14; D gene: TRBD1; clone size: -; J gene: TRBJ1-2; CDR3 protein: CASSHTGQGSGYTF; CDR3 DNA: TGTGCCAGCAGCCACACGGGACAGGGCTCTGGCTACACCTTC
V gene: TRBV4-1; D gene: -; clone size: -; J gene: TRBJ2-5; CDR3 protein: CASSHFMAVNQETQYF; CDR3 DNA: TGCGCCAGCAGCCATTTCATGGCGGTGAATCAAGAGACCCAGTACTTC
V gene: TRBV18; D gene: -; clone size: -; J gene: TRBJ2-5; CDR3 protein: CASSPRQQETQYF; CDR3 DNA: TGTGCCAGCTCACCAAGACAACAAGAGACCCAGTACTTC
V gene: TRBV9; D gene: TRBD2; clone size: -; J gene: TRBJ2-2; CDR3 protein: CASSLTQTSRGDGTGELFF; CDR3 DNA: TGTGCCAGCTCTCTGACGCAGACAAGTCGGGGGGACGGCACCGGGGAGCTGTTTTTT
V gene: TRBV19; D gene: -; clone size: -; J gene: TRBJ1-2; CDR3 protein: CASSIPGRGYTF; CDR3 DNA: TGTGCCAGTAGTATACCAGGGCGCGGCTACACCTTC
V gene: TRBV5-6; D gene: TRBD1; clone size: -; J gene: TRBJ2-2; CDR3 protein: CASSYTGTGPGELFF; CDR3 DNA: TGTGCCAGCAGTTATACCGGGACAGGGCCCGGGGAGCTGTTTTTT
V gene: TRBV4-1; D gene: -; clone size: -; J gene: TRBJ1-3; CDR3 protein: CASRGYNSGNTIYF; CDR3 DNA: TGCGCCAGCCGGGGTTACAACTCTGGAAACACCATATATTTT
V gene: TRBV7-3; D gene: -; clone size: once; J gene: TRBJ1-1; CDR3 protein: CASSLSQNTEAFF; CDR3 DNA: TGTGCCAGCAGCTTATCACAGAACACTGAAGCTTTCTTT
V gene: TRBV27; D gene: TRBD1; clone size: -; J gene: TRBJ1-2; CDR3 protein: CASSRDRSNYGYTF; CDR3 DNA: TGTGCCAGCAGTCGGGACAGATCTAACTATGGCTACACCTTC
V gene: TRBV28; D gene: -; clone size: -; J gene: TRBJ1-1; CDR3 protein: CASSSGFRAFF; CDR3 DNA: TGTGCCAGCAGTTCCGGTTTTAGAGCTTTCTTT
V gene: TRBV5-5; D gene: -; clone size: -; J gene: TRBJ1-6; CDR3 protein: CASSRQESSYNSPLHF; CDR3 DNA: TGTGCCAGCAGCAGACAGGAGAGCTCCTATAATTCACCCCTCCACTTT
V gene: TRBV15; D gene: -; clone size: -; J gene: TRBJ1-1; CDR3 protein: CATGWTSNTEAFF; CDR3 DNA: TGTGCCACCGGGTGGACATCGAACACTGAAGCTTTCTTT
V gene: TRBV21-1; D gene: -; clone size: -; J gene: TRBJ1-6; CDR3 protein: CASSKHRNSPLHF; CDR3 DNA: TGTGCCAGCAGTAAACATCGGAATTCACCCCTCCACTTT
V gene: TRBV14; D gene: -; clone size: -; J gene: TRBJ1-1; CDR3 protein: CASSQGGGNTEAFF; CDR3 DNA: TGTGCCAGCAGCCAAGGGGGAGGGAACACTGAAGCTTTCTTT
V gene: TRBV6-1; D gene: -; clone size: -; J gene: TRBJ1-6; CDR3 protein: CASSEGKHYYNSPLHF; CDR3 DNA: TGTGCCAGCAGTGAGGGCAAGCATTATTATAATTCACCCCTCCACTTT
V gene: TRBV5-1; D gene: -; clone size: -; J gene: TRBJ1-1; CDR3 protein: CASSRGNTEAFF; CDR3 DNA: TGCGCCAGCAGCCGAGGAAACACTGAAGCTTTCTTT
V gene: TRBV7-3; D gene: TRBD2; clone size: -; J gene: TRBJ2-1; CDR3 protein: CASSLYGGGFNEQFF; CDR3 DNA: TGTGCCAGCAGCTTATACGGGGGAGGGTTCAATGAGCAGTTCTTC
V gene: TRBV2; D gene: -; clone size: once; J gene: TRBJ1-3; CDR3 protein: CASGGGLGNTIYF; CDR3 DNA: TGTGCCAGCGGGGGGGGGCTCGGAAACACCATATATTTT